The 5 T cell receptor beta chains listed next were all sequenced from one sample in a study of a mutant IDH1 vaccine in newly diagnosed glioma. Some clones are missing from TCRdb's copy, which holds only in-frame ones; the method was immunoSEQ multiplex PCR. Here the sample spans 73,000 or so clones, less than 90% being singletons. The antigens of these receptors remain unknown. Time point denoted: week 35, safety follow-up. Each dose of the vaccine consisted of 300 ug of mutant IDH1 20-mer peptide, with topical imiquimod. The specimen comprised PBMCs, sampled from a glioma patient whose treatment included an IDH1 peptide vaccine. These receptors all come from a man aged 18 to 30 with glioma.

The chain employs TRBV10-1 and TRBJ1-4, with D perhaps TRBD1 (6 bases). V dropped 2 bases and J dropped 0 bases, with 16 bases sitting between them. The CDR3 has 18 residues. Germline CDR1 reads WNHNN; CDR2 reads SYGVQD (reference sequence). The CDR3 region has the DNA TGCGCCAGCAGTGAGCGGGACATACCTCAGGCAACTAATGAAAAACTGTTTTTT. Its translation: CASSERDIPQATNEKLFF.

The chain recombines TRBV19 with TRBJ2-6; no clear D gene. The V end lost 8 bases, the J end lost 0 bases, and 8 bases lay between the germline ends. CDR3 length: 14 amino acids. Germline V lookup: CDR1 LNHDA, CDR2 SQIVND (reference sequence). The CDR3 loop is CASERSSGANVLTF. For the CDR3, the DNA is TGTGCCAGTGAACGGAGCTCTGGGGCCAACGTCCTGACTTTC.

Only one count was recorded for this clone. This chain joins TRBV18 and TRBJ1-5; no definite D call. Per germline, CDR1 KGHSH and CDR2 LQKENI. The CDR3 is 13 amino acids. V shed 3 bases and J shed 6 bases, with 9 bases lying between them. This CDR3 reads CASSPDHGQPQHF. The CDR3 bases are TGTGCCAGCTCACCGGACCACGGTCAGCCCCAGCATTTT.

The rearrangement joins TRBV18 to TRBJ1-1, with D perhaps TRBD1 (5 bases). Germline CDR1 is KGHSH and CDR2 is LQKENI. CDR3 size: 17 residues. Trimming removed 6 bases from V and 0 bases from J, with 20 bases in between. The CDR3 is CASSPPLTGPMNTEAFF. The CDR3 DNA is TGTGCCAGCTCTCCTCCACTCACGGGGCCCATGAACACTGAAGCTTTCTTT.

The CDR3 coding sequence is TGTGCCAGCAGTCAGGTCGCCTGGGGTGAAAAACTGTTTTTT. It translates to CASSQVAWGEKLFF. The chain carries TRBV27 and TRBJ1-4; no reliable D call. Germline V gene sequence: CDR1 MNHEY, CDR2 SMNVEV (reference sequence). This CDR3 is 14 amino acids long. The V end was cut by 5 bases, the J end by 7 bases, with 14 bases between.